A selection of T cell receptor beta chains follows, all from one sample in a study of T cells in tumors after PD-1 blockade. Libraries were prepared by immunoSEQ multiplex PCR; TCRdb keeps only in-frame clonotypes and omits some of them. This table has some 47,000 clones, approximately 75% appearing once. The sequenced sample was PBMCs, obtained before anti-PD-1 treatment. All receptors come from a human donor with basal cell carcinoma. Both conserved end residues are part of each CDR3. D genes are given only for firm matches. The listing skips clone size in some rows; elsewhere it reads once, few, many or a size class.

d_gene: .
j_gene: TRBJ1-1
v_gene: TRBV5-1
abundance: .
CDR3nt: TGCGCCAGCAGCTTTGCAAGGGGGTTGAACACTGAAGCTTTCTTT
CDR3aa: CASSFARGLNTEAFF

d_gene: TRBD1
j_gene: TRBJ2-3
v_gene: TRBV4-2
abundance: .
CDR3nt: TGTGCCAGCAGCCCTCAAGGGACAGGGACGACAGATACGCAGTATTTT
CDR3aa: CASSPQGTGTTDTQYF

d_gene: .
j_gene: TRBJ2-5
v_gene: TRBV5-1
abundance: .
CDR3nt: TGCGCCAGCAGACAGGACGTTTGGGAGACCCAGTACTTC
CDR3aa: CASRQDVWETQYF

d_gene: .
j_gene: TRBJ2-2
v_gene: TRBV7-7
abundance: .
CDR3nt: TGTGCCAGCAGCACCGCAGGGGTCCAAACCGGGGAGCTGTTTTTT
CDR3aa: CASSTAGVQTGELFF

d_gene: .
j_gene: TRBJ1-4
v_gene: TRBV7-6
abundance: .
CDR3nt: TGTGCCAGCAGCTCTCAGGGATCTAATGAAAAACTGTTTTTT
CDR3aa: CASSSQGSNEKLFF

d_gene: .
j_gene: TRBJ2-4
v_gene: TRBV7-9
abundance: .
CDR3nt: TGTGCCAGCAGCTTACTAGGGGCCAAAAACATTCAGTACTTC
CDR3aa: CASSLLGAKNIQYF

d_gene: TRBD2
j_gene: TRBJ2-7
v_gene: TRBV5-1
abundance: few
CDR3nt: TGCGCCAGCAGCCAGAGGACTAGCGGGAAGAAGTCCTACGAGCAGTACTTC
CDR3aa: CASSQRTSGKKSYEQYF

d_gene: .
j_gene: TRBJ1-5
v_gene: TRBV13
abundance: few
CDR3nt: TGTGCCAGCAGCTTGGGGCCCGCTAATCAGCCCCAGCATTTT
CDR3aa: CASSLGPANQPQHF

d_gene: .
j_gene: TRBJ2-5
v_gene: TRBV6-5
abundance: .
CDR3nt: TGTGCCAGCAGTAGCCGGGACATTTTAGAGACCCAGTACTTC
CDR3aa: CASSSRDILETQYF

d_gene: TRBD1
j_gene: TRBJ2-7
v_gene: TRBV7-8
abundance: .
CDR3nt: TGTGCCAGCAGCTCGGGACAGGGGATACAAGAGCAGTACTTC
CDR3aa: CASSSGQGIQEQYF

d_gene: TRBD1
j_gene: TRBJ1-2
v_gene: TRBV15
abundance: .
CDR3nt: TGTGCCACCAGCAGTAGGACAGGGCAAGGCTACACCTTC
CDR3aa: CATSSRTGQGYTF

d_gene: TRBD2
j_gene: TRBJ2-1
v_gene: TRBV6-6
abundance: .
CDR3nt: TGTGCCAGCCAACCGGGGGGTAAAAATGAGCAGTTCTTC
CDR3aa: CASQPGGKNEQFF

d_gene: TRBD1
j_gene: TRBJ1-2
v_gene: TRBV30
abundance: .
CDR3nt: TGTGCCTGGAGCCGGGACAGGAACTATGGCTACACCTTC
CDR3aa: CAWSRDRNYGYTF

d_gene: .
j_gene: TRBJ1-2
v_gene: TRBV5-1
abundance: .
CDR3nt: TGCGCCAGCAGCGTAAACAGGGAGCTAAACTATGGCTACACCTTC
CDR3aa: CASSVNRELNYGYTF

d_gene: .
j_gene: TRBJ1-3
v_gene: TRBV29-1
abundance: .
CDR3nt: TGCAGCGTTCGTCGGGCCTCTGGAAACACCATATATTTT
CDR3aa: CSVRRASGNTIYF

d_gene: .
j_gene: TRBJ1-3
v_gene: TRBV3-1/TRBV3-2
abundance: .
CDR3nt: TGTGCCAGCAGCCAGAAGGGGTCTGGAAACACCATATATTTT
CDR3aa: CASSQKGSGNTIYF

d_gene: .
j_gene: TRBJ2-3
v_gene: TRBV18
abundance: .
CDR3nt: TGTGCCAGCTCACCACGGGGCAGAGCTAGCACAGATACGCAGTATTTT
CDR3aa: CASSPRGRASTDTQYF

d_gene: TRBD1
j_gene: TRBJ2-7
v_gene: TRBV28
abundance: .
CDR3nt: TGTGCCAGCAGTTTAACTCACAGGGGGGCCTACGAGCAGTACTTC
CDR3aa: CASSLTHRGAYEQYF

d_gene: TRBD1
j_gene: TRBJ1-4
v_gene: TRBV28
abundance: .
CDR3nt: TGTGCCAGCAGTGGCCCGGACAGGGGGAATGAAAAACTGTTTTTT
CDR3aa: CASSGPDRGNEKLFF

d_gene: .
j_gene: TRBJ1-2
v_gene: TRBV5-1
abundance: .
CDR3nt: TGCGCCAGCAGCTTGGAGTCCTATGGCTACACCTTC
CDR3aa: CASSLESYGYTF

d_gene: .
j_gene: TRBJ1-5
v_gene: TRBV7-9
abundance: .
CDR3nt: TGTGCCAGCAGCGGAGGGCTGGGAAGTCAGCCCCAGCATTTT
CDR3aa: CASSGGLGSQPQHF

d_gene: TRBD1
j_gene: TRBJ1-2
v_gene: TRBV7-2
abundance: .
CDR3nt: TGTGCCAGCAGCCTTGGGACAGGGGGCGCATTAGCCTATGGCTACACCTTC
CDR3aa: CASSLGTGGALAYGYTF

d_gene: .
j_gene: TRBJ2-6
v_gene: TRBV6-5
abundance: .
CDR3nt: TGTGCCAGCAGGGGGCCAGGGGCCAACGTCCTGACTTTC
CDR3aa: CASRGPGANVLTF